The present T cell receptor (beta chain) was sequenced within a study of blood T cell repertoires in COVID-19. Study details: The study drew acute and convalescent COVID-19 samples from the United States, Italy and Spain. Sources were T cells, B-cell-depleted T cells, or PBMCs; the material itself was cDNA or gDNA.

This CDR3 region has 14 residues. Germline CDR1 reads SGHDN; CDR2 reads FVKESK. V lost 1 base to trimming and J lost 5 bases, with 11 bases between them. Measured with immunoSEQ multiplex PCR; TCRdb has only the in-frame clones, and not every one. This sample has roughly 170,000 clones, with more than 65% found just once. This clonotype was obtained from a woman aged 60-70 years with COVID-19, enrolled during active disease. The chain employs TRBV14 and TRBJ1-1; D gene unclear. The sample taken for sequencing was peripheral blood. CDR3 loop: CASSQAWTGTEAFF. Here the CDR3 DNA reads TGTGCCAGCAGCCAAGCATGGACTGGAACTGAAGCTTTCTTT.